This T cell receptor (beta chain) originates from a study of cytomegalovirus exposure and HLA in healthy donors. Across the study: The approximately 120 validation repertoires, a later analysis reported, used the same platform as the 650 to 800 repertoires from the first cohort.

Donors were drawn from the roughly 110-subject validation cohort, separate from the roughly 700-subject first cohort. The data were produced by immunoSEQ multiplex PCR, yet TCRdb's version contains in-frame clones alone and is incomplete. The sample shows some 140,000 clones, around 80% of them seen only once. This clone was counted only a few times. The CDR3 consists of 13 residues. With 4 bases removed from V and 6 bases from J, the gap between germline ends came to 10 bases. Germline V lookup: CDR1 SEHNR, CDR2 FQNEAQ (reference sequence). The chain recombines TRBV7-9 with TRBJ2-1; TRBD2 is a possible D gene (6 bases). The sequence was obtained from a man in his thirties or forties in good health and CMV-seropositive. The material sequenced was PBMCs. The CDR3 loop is CASSYGGINEQFF. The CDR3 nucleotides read TGTGCCAGCAGCTACGGCGGGATCAATGAGCAGTTCTTC.